The following is a T cell receptor (beta chain) sequence with its context. Its specificity is not known. The sample belongs to a study of a mutant IDH1 vaccine in newly diagnosed glioma. Across the study: Treated patients had a mean age of around 40 years and a sex split that was roughly 62% male and 37.5% female.

Repertoires were generated with immunoSEQ multiplex PCR, while TCRdb's copy carries only in-frame clones and drops some. The sample lists over 55,000 clones, 81% seen once, with roughly 8.4% in the top ten. V was clipped by 2 bases and J by 3 bases, with 19 bases between them. CDR3 length equals 17 residues. CDR1 and CDR2 (germline): WSHSY, SAAADI. As for time point: week 23, last vaccination. Every single dose of the vaccine, 300 ug of mutant IDH1 20-mer peptide, came with topical imiquimod. The donors' diagnosis was new WHO grade 3 or 4 astrocytoma that was IDH1-mutant and ATRX-lost. The study's findings and limits: Seemingly, top peripheral T cell clonotype changes bore no relation to pseudoprogression. The study observed vaccine-induced immune responses in more than 80% of patients.

This TCR derives from a woman aged 40 to 50 with glioma. Some clones in this sample may be carry-over from other donors' samples. The sequencing here drew on PBMCs, taken from a glioma patient whose treatment included an IDH1 peptide vaccine. The chain joins TRBV10-2 to TRBJ1-1; no clear D gene. CDR3 protein: CASSEVSGQPGDTEAFF. In DNA form, the CDR3 reads TGCGCCAGCAGTGAGGTCTCGGGCCAACCCGGGGACACTGAAGCTTTCTTT.